What follows is one TCR beta chain and its context. Its antigen is still unknown. Produced via immunoSEQ multiplex PCR; TCRdb's table is partial and in-frame only. This table has approximately 75,000 clones, roughly 94% appearing once. This sample is drawn from a study of T cell clonotyping in hematopoietic cell transplantation. The study's findings and limits: Cells were unsorted, so CD4 and CD8 contributions were not separated.

Germline lookup yields CDR1 PRHDT and CDR2 FYEKMQ (reference sequence). The length of the CDR3 is 14 residues. The ends were cut back, 1 base at V and 2 bases at J, with 8 bases in the middle. The gene calls are TRBV13 and TRBJ1-2; D is undetermined. Input material: peripheral blood mononuclear cells. The receptor was isolated from a man aged 50 or older in good health. Some clones in this sample may be carry-over from other donors' samples. The DNA of the CDR3 is TGTGCCAGCAGCTTAGCGGCTGGGAACTATGGCTACACCTTC. Amino acids: CASSLAAGNYGYTF.